The rows below give T cell receptor beta chains drawn from one sample of a study of CD8 T cells in ankylosing spondylitis. TCRdb itself ran the 5' RACE reads through MiXCR, one entry per CDR3 protein. The sample records 200,000 to 300,000 distinct CDR3 sequences, 30% to 35% being singletons. The sequencing sample was made of blood, either unsorted or a sorted T cell fraction (not recorded which). These receptors all come from a male donor with ankylosing spondylitis or in good health (not recorded which). Both conserved end residues are part of each CDR3. D genes are given only for firm matches. For some rows the clone size is stated as once, few or many, or as a class when expanded; others skip it.

cdr3_length,v_call,j_call,clone_size,d_call,cdr3_aa,cdr3_nt
14,TRBV5-5,TRBJ1-1,few,.,CASSLVGPSAEAFF,TGTGCCAGCAGCTTGGTGGGCCCGTCGGCTGAAGCTTTCTTT
16,TRBV9,TRBJ2-1,.,TRBD1,CASSPGGTGGYNEQFF,TGTGCCAGCAGCCCGGGAGGGACAGGGGGCTACAATGAGCAGTTCTTC
14,TRBV29-1,TRBJ1-3,.,.,CSVEDRSSGNTIYF,TGCAGCGTTGAAGACAGGAGCTCTGGAAACACCATATATTTT
12,TRBV29-1,TRBJ2-7,.,.,CSVEDQGGEQYF,TGCAGCGTTGAAGATCAGGGGGGGGAGCAGTACTTC
13,TRBV6-6,TRBJ2-5,few,.,CASRLRDLETQYF,TGTGCCAGCAGACTCCGGGACTTGGAGACCCAGTACTTC
14,TRBV5-1,TRBJ2-7,.,.,CASSWSGHSYEQYF,TGCGCCAGCAGCTGGTCGGGTCACTCCTACGAGCAGTACTTC
11,TRBV15,TRBJ2-5,few,TRBD2,CATSAAGAQYF,TGTGCCACCAGCGCCGCGGGGGCCCAGTACTTC
18,TRBV3-1,TRBJ2-3,.,.,CASRRLAGAQQVADTQYF,TGTGCCAGCAGACGTCTGGCGGGGGCCCAGCAAGTCGCAGATACGCAGTATTTT
15,TRBV7-9,TRBJ2-1,.,TRBD2,CASSPSGGAHNEQFF,TGTGCCAGCAGCCCCAGCGGGGGGGCTCACAATGAGCAGTTCTTC
16,TRBV5-1,TRBJ2-3,.,TRBD2,CASSSSAGASTDTQYF,TGCGCCAGCAGCTCCTCAGCGGGGGCTAGCACAGATACGCAGTATTTT
11,TRBV20-1,TRBJ2-5,.,.,CSAQGIETQYF,TGCAGTGCTCAGGGGATCGAGACCCAGTACTTC
16,TRBV9,TRBJ2-3,few,TRBD2,CASSVGLADFPDTQYF,TGTGCCAGCAGCGTAGGACTAGCGGATTTCCCAGATACGCAGTATTTT
13,TRBV5-1,TRBJ2-3,few,TRBD2,CASKRGRTDTQYF,TGCGCCAGCAAGCGGGGTCGCACAGATACGCAGTATTTT
14,TRBV6-1,TRBJ2-1,.,.,CASIGQGPFNEQFF,TGTGCCAGCATAGGGCAGGGGCCTTTCAATGAGCAGTTCTTC
17,TRBV7-8,TRBJ1-3,.,TRBD1,CASSLRPGQVRGNTIYF,TGTGCCAGCAGCTTAAGACCTGGACAGGTCAGAGGAAACACCATATATTTT
13,TRBV20-1,TRBJ1-2,.,.,CSARNDRIYGYTF,TGCAGTGCTAGAAATGACAGGATCTATGGCTACACCTTC
12,TRBV4-1,TRBJ1-3,.,.,CASRAPGNTIYF,TGCGCCAGCAGGGCCCCTGGAAACACCATATATTTT
15,TRBV10-3,TRBJ2-3,few,TRBD2,CAISGTSGGTDTQYF,TGTGCCATCAGTGGAACTAGCGGGGGCACAGATACGCAGTATTTT
10,TRBV20-1,TRBJ2-5,few,.,CSARFAGQYF,TGCAGTGCTAGATTCGCAGGGCAGTACTTC
13,TRBV10-1,TRBJ1-6,few,.,CASRRGRDSPLHF,TGCGCCAGCCGACGGGGACGGGATTCACCCCTCCACTTT
15,TRBV7-9,TRBJ2-6,once,.,CASSPPRSGANVLTF,TGTGCCAGCAGCCCTCCACGCTCTGGGGCCAACGTCCTGACTTTC
14,TRBV28,TRBJ2-7,.,.,CASSLGQIPYEQYF,TGTGCCAGCAGTTTAGGACAGATCCCCTACGAGCAGTACTTC
14,TRBV20-1,TRBJ2-1,few,.,CSAREAGGIGEQFF,TGCAGTGCTAGAGAAGCCGGAGGGATCGGTGAGCAGTTCTTC
14,TRBV6-1,TRBJ2-7,few,TRBD1,CASSRGQGVDEQYF,TGTGCCAGCAGCCGGGGACAGGGGGTAGACGAGCAGTACTTC
16,TRBV29-1,TRBJ2-5,many,.,CSVDSGGQERWETQYF,TGCAGCGTTGATAGTGGTGGTCAAGAAAGGTGGGAGACCCAGTACTTC
15,TRBV5-1,TRBJ2-3,.,.,CASSFLQGSTDTQYF,TGCGCCAGCAGCTTTCTGCAGGGCTCGACAGATACGCAGTATTTT
14,TRBV5-1,TRBJ1-1,.,.,CASSRLDGNTEAFF,TGCGCCAGCAGCCGACTAGACGGGAACACTGAAGCTTTCTTT
16,TRBV9,TRBJ2-1,.,TRBD2,CASSVASGLANNEQFF,TGTGCCAGCAGCGTAGCTTCGGGACTAGCGAACAATGAGCAGTTCTTC
14,TRBV12-3/TRBV12-4,TRBJ2-7,few,.,CASTPDGVGYEQYF,TGTGCCAGCACCCCGGACGGGGTTGGGTACGAGCAGTACTTC
14,TRBV7-3,TRBJ1-6,many,.,CASSLTQGGSPLHF,TGTGCCAGCAGCTTAACGCAGGGAGGATCACCCCTCCACTTT
10,TRBV29-1,TRBJ2-1,few,.,CSVAPPQVFF,TGCAGCGTCGCCCCCCCCCAAGTTTTCTTC
11,TRBV20-1,TRBJ1-2,.,.,CSAGPSGLQTF,TGCAGTGCTGGGCCCTCGGGACTTCAAACTTTC
14,TRBV5-6,TRBJ2-1,few,.,CASSLNGPGYVQFF,TGTGCCAGCAGCTTGAATGGTCCAGGGTATGTACAGTTCTTC
14,TRBV12-3/TRBV12-4,TRBJ2-5,.,.,CASSHQGFQETQYF,TGTGCCAGCAGCCATCAGGGGTTCCAAGAGACCCAGTACTTC
15,TRBV20-1,TRBJ2-3,few,.,CSASGAGYLTDTQYF,TGCAGTGCTAGTGGGGCGGGGTACCTCACAGATACGCAGTATTTT